This entry describes one T cell receptor beta chain. This sample is part of a study of blood T cell repertoires in COVID-19. Study-wide background: Sources were T cells, B-cell-depleted T cells, or PBMCs; the material itself was cDNA or gDNA.

The CDR3 sequence is 18 residues long. Germline CDR1 SGHTA, CDR2 FQGNSA. Trimming removed 6 bases from V and 1 base from J; junction bases left unmatched: 14. Method: immunoSEQ multiplex PCR; TCRdb's copy keeps in-frame clones and lacks some. The table lists approximately 150,000 clones, more than 70% of them singletons, with over 4% in the top ten. Sequenced input: peripheral blood. This clonotype was obtained from a woman between 50 and 59 years old with acute or convalescent COVID-19. The chain combines TRBV7-2 with TRBJ2-5; 10 bases match TRBD1. This CDR3 reads CASSNNPPGQGPQETQYF. CDR3 bases: TGTGCCAGCAGTAATAACCCGCCGGGACAGGGGCCCCAAGAGACCCAGTACTTC.